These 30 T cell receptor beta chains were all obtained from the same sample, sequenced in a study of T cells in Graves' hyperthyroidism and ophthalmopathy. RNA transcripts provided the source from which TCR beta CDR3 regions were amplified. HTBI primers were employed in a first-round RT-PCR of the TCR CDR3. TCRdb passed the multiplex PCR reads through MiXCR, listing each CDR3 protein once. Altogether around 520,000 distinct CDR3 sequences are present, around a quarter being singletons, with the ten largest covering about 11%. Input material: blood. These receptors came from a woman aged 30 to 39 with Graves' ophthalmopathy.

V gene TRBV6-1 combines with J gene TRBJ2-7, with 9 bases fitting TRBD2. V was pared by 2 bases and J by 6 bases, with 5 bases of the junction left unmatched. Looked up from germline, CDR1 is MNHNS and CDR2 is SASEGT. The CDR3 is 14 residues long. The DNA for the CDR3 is TGTGCCAGCAGTGAAATGGCGGGGGGGCCCGAGCAGTACTTC. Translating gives CASSEMAGGPEQYF.

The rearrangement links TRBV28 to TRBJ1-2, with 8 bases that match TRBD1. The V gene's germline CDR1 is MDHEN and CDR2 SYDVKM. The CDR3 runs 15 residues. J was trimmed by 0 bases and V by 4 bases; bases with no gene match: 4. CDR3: CASSSPGQANYGYTF. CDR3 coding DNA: TGTGCCAGCAGTTCCCCGGGACAGGCTAACTATGGCTACACCTTC.

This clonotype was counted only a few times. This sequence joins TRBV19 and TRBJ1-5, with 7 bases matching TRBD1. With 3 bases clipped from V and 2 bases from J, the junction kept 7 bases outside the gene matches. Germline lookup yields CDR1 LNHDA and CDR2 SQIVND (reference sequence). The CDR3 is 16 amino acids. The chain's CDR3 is CASSIDRVMGNQPQHF. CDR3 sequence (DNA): TGTGCCAGTAGTATCGACAGGGTGATGGGCAATCAGCCCCAGCATTTT.

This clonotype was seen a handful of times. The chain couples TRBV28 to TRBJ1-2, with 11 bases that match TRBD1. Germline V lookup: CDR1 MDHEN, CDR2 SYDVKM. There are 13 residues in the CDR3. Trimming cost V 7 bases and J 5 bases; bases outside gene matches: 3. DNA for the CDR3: TGTGCCAGCACGGACAGGGGGCTGTATGGCTACACCTTC. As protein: CASTDRGLYGYTF.

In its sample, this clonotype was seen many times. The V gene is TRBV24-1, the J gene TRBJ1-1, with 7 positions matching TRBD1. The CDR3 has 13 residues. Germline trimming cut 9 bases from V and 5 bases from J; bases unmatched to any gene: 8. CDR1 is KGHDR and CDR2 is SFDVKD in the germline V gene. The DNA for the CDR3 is TGTGCCACCCGCAGGGGGGTAGGGACTGAAGCTTTCTTT. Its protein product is CATRRGVGTEAFF.

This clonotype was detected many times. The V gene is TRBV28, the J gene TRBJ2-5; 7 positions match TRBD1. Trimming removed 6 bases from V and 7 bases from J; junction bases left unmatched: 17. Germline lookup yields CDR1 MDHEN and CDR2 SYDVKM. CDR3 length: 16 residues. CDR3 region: CASRKTGTASSRTQYF. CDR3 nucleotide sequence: TGTGCCAGCAGGAAGACAGGGACGGCATCTAGTCGGACCCAGTACTTC.

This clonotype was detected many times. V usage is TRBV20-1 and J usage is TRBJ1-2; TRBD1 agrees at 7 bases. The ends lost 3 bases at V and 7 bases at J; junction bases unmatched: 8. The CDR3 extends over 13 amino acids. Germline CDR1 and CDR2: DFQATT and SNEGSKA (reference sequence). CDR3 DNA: TGCAGTGCTAGTGGTCCAGGGGGAAGTGGCTACACCTTC. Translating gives CSASGPGGSGYTF.

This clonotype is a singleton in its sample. CDR3 sequence: CASSDFIGTNTGELFF. The CDR3 DNA reads as TGTGCCAGCAGTGATTTTATAGGAACGAACACCGGGGAGCTGTTTTTT. The V call is TRBV2, the J call TRBJ2-2; no clear D. There are 16 residues in the CDR3. V gave up 3 bases and J gave up 0 bases, with 11 bases separating them. The germline gives CDR1 SNHLY, CDR2 FYNNEI.

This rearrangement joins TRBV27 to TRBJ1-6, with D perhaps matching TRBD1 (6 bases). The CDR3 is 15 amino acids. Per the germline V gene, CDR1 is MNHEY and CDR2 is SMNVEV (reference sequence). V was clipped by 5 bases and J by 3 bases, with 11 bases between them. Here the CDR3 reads CASSPTGIYNSPLHF. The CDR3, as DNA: TGTGCCAGCAGTCCAACAGGGATCTATAATTCACCCCTCCACTTT.

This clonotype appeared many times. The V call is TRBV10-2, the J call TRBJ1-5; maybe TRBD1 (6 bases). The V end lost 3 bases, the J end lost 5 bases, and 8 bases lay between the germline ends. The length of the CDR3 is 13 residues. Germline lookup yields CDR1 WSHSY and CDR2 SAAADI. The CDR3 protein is CASSDYRDQPQHF. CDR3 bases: TGCGCCAGCAGTGATTACAGGGATCAGCCCCAGCATTTT.

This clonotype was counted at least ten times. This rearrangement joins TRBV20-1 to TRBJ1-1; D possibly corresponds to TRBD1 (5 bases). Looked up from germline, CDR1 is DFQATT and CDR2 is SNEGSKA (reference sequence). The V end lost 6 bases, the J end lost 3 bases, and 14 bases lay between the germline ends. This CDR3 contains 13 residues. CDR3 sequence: CSAPGRIDTEAFF. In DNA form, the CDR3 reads TGCAGTGCCCCGGGACGGATCGACACTGAAGCTTTCTTT.

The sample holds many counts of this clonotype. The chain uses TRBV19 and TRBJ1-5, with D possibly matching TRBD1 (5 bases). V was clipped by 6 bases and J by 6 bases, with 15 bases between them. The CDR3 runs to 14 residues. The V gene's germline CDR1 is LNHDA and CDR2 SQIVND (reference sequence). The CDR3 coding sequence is TGTGCCAGTAGCGGGGCAGGGAGCGGTCAGCCCCAGCATTTT. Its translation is CASSGAGSGQPQHF.

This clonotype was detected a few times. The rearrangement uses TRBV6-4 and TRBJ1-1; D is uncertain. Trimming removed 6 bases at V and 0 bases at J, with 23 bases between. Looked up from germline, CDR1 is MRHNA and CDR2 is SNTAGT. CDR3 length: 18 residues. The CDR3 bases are TGTGCCAGCAGGACCGACGTTTTGTTGATGGGTATGAACACTGAAGCTTTCTTT. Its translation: CASRTDVLLMGMNTEAFF.

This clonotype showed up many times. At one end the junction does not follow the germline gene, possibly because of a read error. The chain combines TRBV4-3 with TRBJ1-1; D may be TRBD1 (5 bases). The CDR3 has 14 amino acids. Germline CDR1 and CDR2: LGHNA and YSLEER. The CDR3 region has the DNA TGTGCCAGTAGTAGGAGCAGGGCGAACACTGAAGCTTTCTTT. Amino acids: CASSRSRANTEAFF.

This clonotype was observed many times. CDR3 in DNA: TGTGCCAGCAGCCAAGTTATTCCGGACAGGGGCCAAGAGACCCAGTACTTC. Translating it yields CASSQVIPDRGQETQYF. V is TRBV3-1 and J is TRBJ2-5; TRBD1 matches 9 bases. V lost 1 base, J lost 1 base, and 7 bases stayed unmatched. CDR1 and CDR2 from the germline V gene are LGHDT and YNNKEL (reference sequence). The CDR3 is 17 residues long.

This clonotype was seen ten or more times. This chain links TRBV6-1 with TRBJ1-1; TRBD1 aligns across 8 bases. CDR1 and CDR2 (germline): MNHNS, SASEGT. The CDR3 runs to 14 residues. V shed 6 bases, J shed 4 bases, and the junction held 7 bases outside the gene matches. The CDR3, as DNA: TGTGCCAGCAGAAGACAGGGGATGAGCACTGAAGCTTTCTTT. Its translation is CASRRQGMSTEAFF.

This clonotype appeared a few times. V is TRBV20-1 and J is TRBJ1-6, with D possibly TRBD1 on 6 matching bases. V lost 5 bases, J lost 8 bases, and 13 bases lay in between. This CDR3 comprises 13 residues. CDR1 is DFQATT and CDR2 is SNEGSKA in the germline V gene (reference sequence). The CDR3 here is CSAVWGADSPLHF. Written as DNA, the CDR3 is TGCAGTGCTGTGTGGGGGGCGGATTCACCCCTCCACTTT.

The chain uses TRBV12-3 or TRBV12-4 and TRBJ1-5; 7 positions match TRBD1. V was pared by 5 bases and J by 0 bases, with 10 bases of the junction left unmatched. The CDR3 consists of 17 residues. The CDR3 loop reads CASSKRQGAYSNQPQHF. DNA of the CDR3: TGTGCCAGCAGTAAACGACAGGGAGCGTATAGCAATCAGCCCCAGCATTTT.

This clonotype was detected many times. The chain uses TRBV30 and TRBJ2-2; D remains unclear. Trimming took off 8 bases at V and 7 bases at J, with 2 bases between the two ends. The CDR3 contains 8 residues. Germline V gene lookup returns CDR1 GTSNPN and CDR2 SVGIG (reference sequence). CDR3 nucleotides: TGTGCCAGCGGGGAGCTGTTTTTT. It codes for CASGELFF.

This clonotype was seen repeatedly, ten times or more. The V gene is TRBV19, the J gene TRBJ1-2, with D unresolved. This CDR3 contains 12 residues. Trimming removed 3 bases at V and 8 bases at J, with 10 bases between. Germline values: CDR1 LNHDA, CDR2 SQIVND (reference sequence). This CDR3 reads CASSIRGDGYTF. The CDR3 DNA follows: TGTGCCAGTAGTATCCGGGGAGACGGCTACACCTTC.

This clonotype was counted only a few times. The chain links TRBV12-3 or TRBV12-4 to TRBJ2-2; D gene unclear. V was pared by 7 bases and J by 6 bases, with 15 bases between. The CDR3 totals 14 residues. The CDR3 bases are TGTGCCAGCATTTTTAGGCAGTCTCCCGGGGAGCTGTTTTTT. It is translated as CASIFRQSPGELFF.

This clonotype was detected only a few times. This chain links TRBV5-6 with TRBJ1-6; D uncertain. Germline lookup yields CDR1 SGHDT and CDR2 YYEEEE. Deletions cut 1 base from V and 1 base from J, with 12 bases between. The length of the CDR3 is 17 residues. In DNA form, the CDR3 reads TGTGCCAGCAGCTTGATAGAGGGAAGGTCCTATAATTCACCCCTCCACTTT. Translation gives CASSLIEGRSYNSPLHF.

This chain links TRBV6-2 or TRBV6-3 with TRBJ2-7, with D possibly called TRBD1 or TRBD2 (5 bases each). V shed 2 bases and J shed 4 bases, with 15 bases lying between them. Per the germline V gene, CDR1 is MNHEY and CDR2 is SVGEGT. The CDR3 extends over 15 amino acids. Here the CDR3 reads CASSYLRRERYEQYF. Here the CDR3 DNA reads TGTGCCAGCAGTTACCTGCGCAGGGAGAGGTACGAGCAGTACTTC.

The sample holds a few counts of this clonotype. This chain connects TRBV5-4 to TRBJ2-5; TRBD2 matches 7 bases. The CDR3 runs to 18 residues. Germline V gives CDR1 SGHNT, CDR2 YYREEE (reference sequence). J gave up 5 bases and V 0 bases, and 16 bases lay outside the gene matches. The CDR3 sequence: CASSLDGPRGDRRETQYF. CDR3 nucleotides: TGTGCCAGCAGCTTGGACGGGCCCCGGGGGGACCGGAGGGAGACCCAGTACTTC.

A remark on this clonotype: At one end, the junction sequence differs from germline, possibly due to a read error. CDR3 in DNA: TGTGCCAGCAGCCACTTGCCGGGGACGGTAGGGGACACTGATGCTTTCTTT. Its protein is CASSHLPGTVGDTDAFF. The chain recombines TRBV12-3 or TRBV12-4 with TRBJ1-1; a possible D gene is TRBD1 (6 bases). This CDR3 contains 17 residues.

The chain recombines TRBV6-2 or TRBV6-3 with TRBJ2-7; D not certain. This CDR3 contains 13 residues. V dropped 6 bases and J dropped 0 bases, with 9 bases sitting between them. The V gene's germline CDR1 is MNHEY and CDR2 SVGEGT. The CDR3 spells CASSPFYSYEQYF. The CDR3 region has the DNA TGTGCCAGCAGCCCCTTCTACTCCTACGAGCAGTACTTC.

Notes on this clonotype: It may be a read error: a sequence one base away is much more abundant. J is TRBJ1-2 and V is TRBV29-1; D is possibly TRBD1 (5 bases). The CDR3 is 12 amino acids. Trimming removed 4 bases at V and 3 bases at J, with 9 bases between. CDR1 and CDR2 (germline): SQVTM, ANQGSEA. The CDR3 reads CSVVGGDYGYTF. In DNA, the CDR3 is TGCAGCGTTGTGGGGGGAGACTATGGCTACACCTTC.

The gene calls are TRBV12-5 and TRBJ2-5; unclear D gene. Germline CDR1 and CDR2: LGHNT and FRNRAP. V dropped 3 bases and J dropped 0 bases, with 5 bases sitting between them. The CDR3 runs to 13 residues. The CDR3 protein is CASGFGNQETQYF. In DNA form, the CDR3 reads TGTGCTAGTGGTTTTGGTAACCAAGAGACCCAGTACTTC.

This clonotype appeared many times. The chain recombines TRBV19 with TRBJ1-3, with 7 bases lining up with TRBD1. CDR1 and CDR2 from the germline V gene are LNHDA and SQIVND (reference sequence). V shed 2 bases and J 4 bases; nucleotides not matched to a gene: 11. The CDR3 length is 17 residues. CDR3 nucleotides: TGTGCCAGTAGTATACGGCGGGACAGCGGCCTAGGAAACACCATATATTTT. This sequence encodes CASSIRRDSGLGNTIYF.

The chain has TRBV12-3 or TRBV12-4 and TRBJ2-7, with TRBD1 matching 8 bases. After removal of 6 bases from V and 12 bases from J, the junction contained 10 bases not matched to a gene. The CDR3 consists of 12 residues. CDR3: CASSSRTGPPYF. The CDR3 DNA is TGTGCCAGCAGCTCGAGGACAGGGCCGCCGTACTTC.